The clone carrying this T cell receptor beta chain was seen at least ten times. Its antigen is unknown. The cDNA was generated by 5'RACE with 10-nucleotide random UMIs. TCRdb fed the 5' RACE reads into MiXCR, producing one record per CDR3 protein. The data show 59,000 or so distinct CDR3 sequences, roughly 13% seen once. The data are from a study of neurological immune-mediated disorders. General study results and limits: The expanded clones of different subjects shared no CDR3 amino acid sequences (suggesting private repertoires in all groups). It was HTLV-1-associated myelopathy that showed the most TCR clonal expansion, while multiple sclerosis showed the least, falling below healthy controls.

V lost 2 bases to trimming and J lost 2 bases, with 7 bases between them. Germline values: CDR1 SSHAT, CDR2 FNYEAQ (reference sequence). There are 14 residues in the CDR3. PBMCs stored at -80 C, 2 million in total, were the source of the unsorted libraries. Input material: PBMCs. The rearrangement uses TRBV7-7 and TRBJ1-3; D unclear. This TCR was recovered from a woman aged 55-75 years with HTLV-1-associated myelopathy (HAM/TSP). The CDR3 bases are TGTGCCAGCAGCTTATCAGAAGCTGGAAACACCATATATTTT. It codes for CASSLSEAGNTIYF.